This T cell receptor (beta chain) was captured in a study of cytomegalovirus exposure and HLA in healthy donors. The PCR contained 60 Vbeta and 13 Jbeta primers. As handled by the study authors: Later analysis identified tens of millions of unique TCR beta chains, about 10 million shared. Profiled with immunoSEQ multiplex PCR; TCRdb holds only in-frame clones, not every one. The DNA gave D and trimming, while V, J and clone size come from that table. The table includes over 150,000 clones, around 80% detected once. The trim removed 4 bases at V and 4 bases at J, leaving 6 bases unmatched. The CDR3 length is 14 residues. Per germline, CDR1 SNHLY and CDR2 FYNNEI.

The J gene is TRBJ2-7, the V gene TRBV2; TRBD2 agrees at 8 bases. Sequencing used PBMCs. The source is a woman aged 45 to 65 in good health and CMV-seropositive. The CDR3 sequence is CASSVSGGEYEQYF. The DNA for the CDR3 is TGTGCCAGCAGTGTGAGCGGGGGAGAGTACGAGCAGTACTTC.